Listed below are T cell receptor beta chains from one sample, sequenced in a study of OX40 agonist ivuxolimab in advanced cancers. Using immunoSEQ multiplex PCR, the repertoire was profiled, and TCRdb retains in-frame clones only, with some absent. The sample consists of tens of thousands of clones, 88% of them appearing once. Here the sequenced sample was CD4+ or CD8+ T cells sorted from blood, taken in a trial of the OX40 agonist ivuxolimab. The receptors were sampled from an adult with an advanced solid tumor such as melanoma, head and neck, liver or kidney cancer. The CDR3 runs from the conserved cysteine through the conserved F or W. A D gene is named only where the DNA matches it firmly. Clone size is stated in some rows and not others, as once, few, many or a class when expanded.

v_call: TRBV19
j_call: TRBJ1-5
d_call: .
clone_size: .
cdr3_aa: CASSMADQPQHF
cdr3_nt: TGTGCCAGTAGTATGGCGGATCAGCCCCAGCATTTT

v_call: TRBV11-2
j_call: TRBJ1-2
d_call: TRBD1
clone_size: .
cdr3_aa: CASSLGQGKRLDGYTF
cdr3_nt: TGTGCCAGCAGCTTGGGACAGGGGAAGAGGTTGGATGGCTACACCTTC

v_call: TRBV9
j_call: TRBJ1-3
d_call: .
clone_size: .
cdr3_aa: CASSVGGTGANTIYF
cdr3_nt: TGTGCCAGCAGCGTGGGAGGTACTGGCGCGAACACCATATATTTT

v_call: TRBV4-1
j_call: TRBJ2-7
d_call: .
clone_size: .
cdr3_aa: CASSQLTQGYEQYF
cdr3_nt: TGCGCCAGCAGCCAACTAACTCAGGGATACGAGCAGTACTTC

v_call: TRBV13
j_call: TRBJ1-2
d_call: .
clone_size: .
cdr3_aa: CASSLGQIYGYTF
cdr3_nt: TGTGCCAGCAGCTTAGGGCAGATCTATGGCTACACCTTC

v_call: TRBV2
j_call: TRBJ1-1
d_call: .
clone_size: .
cdr3_aa: CASSDRRENTEAFF
cdr3_nt: TGTGCCAGCAGTGATCGACGGGAGAACACTGAAGCTTTCTTT

v_call: TRBV29-1
j_call: TRBJ2-5
d_call: .
clone_size: .
cdr3_aa: CSVIRGIQETQYF
cdr3_nt: TGCAGCGTTATCAGGGGTATCCAAGAGACCCAGTACTTC

v_call: TRBV18
j_call: TRBJ1-5
d_call: TRBD1
clone_size: .
cdr3_aa: CASSPGQGGNQPQHF
cdr3_nt: TGTGCCAGCTCACCGGGACAGGGCGGCAATCAGCCCCAGCATTTT

v_call: TRBV29-1
j_call: TRBJ1-1
d_call: .
clone_size: .
cdr3_aa: CSVEGGGGAFF
cdr3_nt: TGCAGCGTTGAGGGGGGGGGAGGAGCTTTCTTT

v_call: TRBV27
j_call: TRBJ2-7
d_call: TRBD1
clone_size: .
cdr3_aa: CASSPGTGPREQYF
cdr3_nt: TGTGCCAGCAGTCCCGGGACAGGCCCCCGCGAGCAGTACTTC

v_call: TRBV7-2
j_call: TRBJ2-2
d_call: .
clone_size: .
cdr3_aa: CASSLGLVNTGELFF
cdr3_nt: TGTGCCAGCAGCTTAGGTCTGGTTAACACCGGGGAGCTGTTTTTT

v_call: TRBV7-8
j_call: TRBJ2-6
d_call: .
clone_size: .
cdr3_aa: CASSLGRTRGGANVLTF
cdr3_nt: TGTGCCAGCAGCTTAGGGAGGACGCGTGGAGGGGCCAACGTCCTGACTTTC

v_call: TRBV5-4
j_call: TRBJ1-3
d_call: TRBD1
clone_size: once
cdr3_aa: CASSLGTGSGNTIYF
cdr3_nt: TGTGCCAGCAGCTTGGGGACAGGGTCAGGAAACACCATATATTTT

v_call: TRBV19
j_call: TRBJ2-2
d_call: TRBD1
clone_size: .
cdr3_aa: CASSTRTGPANTGELFF
cdr3_nt: TGTGCCAGTAGTACACGGACAGGCCCGGCGAACACCGGGGAGCTGTTTTTT

v_call: TRBV6-6
j_call: TRBJ1-3
d_call: .
clone_size: .
cdr3_aa: CASSYSVYGNTIYF
cdr3_nt: TGTGCCAGCAGTTACTCAGTTTATGGAAACACCATATATTTT

v_call: TRBV5-6
j_call: TRBJ1-5
d_call: .
clone_size: .
cdr3_aa: CASSFMTEADQPQHF
cdr3_nt: TGTGCCAGCAGCTTTATGACCGAGGCCGATCAGCCCCAGCATTTT

v_call: TRBV7-9
j_call: TRBJ1-5
d_call: .
clone_size: .
cdr3_aa: CASSLGWEDQPQHF
cdr3_nt: TGTGCCAGCAGCTTAGGATGGGAAGATCAGCCCCAGCATTTT

v_call: TRBV27
j_call: TRBJ1-2
d_call: .
clone_size: .
cdr3_aa: CARIPTREINYGYTF
cdr3_nt: TGTGCCAGGATTCCTACCAGGGAAATAAACTATGGCTACACCTTC

v_call: TRBV5-4
j_call: TRBJ2-5
d_call: .
clone_size: .
cdr3_aa: CASRLSGVQETQYF
cdr3_nt: TGTGCCAGCAGATTATCAGGGGTTCAAGAGACCCAGTACTTC

v_call: TRBV18
j_call: TRBJ1-5
d_call: .
clone_size: .
cdr3_aa: CASSPGQQNQPQHF
cdr3_nt: TGTGCCAGCTCACCGGGGCAGCAAAATCAGCCCCAGCATTTT

v_call: TRBV5-1
j_call: TRBJ1-4
d_call: .
clone_size: .
cdr3_aa: CASSLPSSNEKLFF
cdr3_nt: TGCGCCAGCAGCCTTCCCAGCTCTAATGAAAAACTGTTTTTT

v_call: TRBV6-5
j_call: TRBJ2-7
d_call: TRBD1
clone_size: .
cdr3_aa: CASSNDRGTYEQYF
cdr3_nt: TGTGCCAGCAGCAACGACAGGGGAACCTACGAGCAGTACTTC

v_call: TRBV18
j_call: TRBJ1-2
d_call: TRBD1
clone_size: .
cdr3_aa: CASSPGQGRTGGYTF
cdr3_nt: TGTGCCAGCTCACCCGGACAGGGACGGACAGGAGGCTACACCTTC

v_call: TRBV27
j_call: TRBJ2-1
d_call: TRBD1
clone_size: .
cdr3_aa: CASSPTLGQGLRSSYNEQFF
cdr3_nt: TGTGCCAGCAGTCCCACATTGGGACAGGGGCTCAGGAGCTCCTACAATGAGCAGTTCTTC

v_call: TRBV6-5
j_call: TRBJ1-1
d_call: .
clone_size: .
cdr3_aa: CASILDGQNTEAFF
cdr3_nt: TGTGCCAGCATTTTAGACGGTCAGAACACTGAAGCTTTCTTT

v_call: TRBV7-8
j_call: TRBJ1-3
d_call: .
clone_size: .
cdr3_aa: CASSSRTPNTIYF
cdr3_nt: TGTGCCAGCAGCAGCAGGACTCCAAACACCATATATTTT

v_call: TRBV25-1
j_call: TRBJ1-3
d_call: .
clone_size: .
cdr3_aa: CASNGGAGNTIYF
cdr3_nt: TGTGCCTCTAACGGAGGGGCTGGAAACACCATATATTTT

v_call: TRBV6-5
j_call: TRBJ2-4
d_call: .
clone_size: few
cdr3_aa: CASSWKADSRDIQYF
cdr3_nt: TGTGCCAGCAGTTGGAAGGCGGACAGCCGGGACATTCAGTACTTC

v_call: TRBV10-3
j_call: TRBJ1-1
d_call: TRBD1
clone_size: .
cdr3_aa: CAISSTGTGMAFF
cdr3_nt: TGTGCCATCAGCTCTACCGGGACAGGGATGGCTTTCTTT

v_call: TRBV4-1
j_call: TRBJ1-5
d_call: TRBD1
clone_size: many
cdr3_aa: CASSHIRDRDQPQHF
cdr3_nt: TGCGCCAGCAGCCACATCCGGGACAGGGATCAGCCCCAGCATTTT

v_call: TRBV28
j_call: TRBJ1-5
d_call: TRBD1
clone_size: .
cdr3_aa: CASSQDREDQPQHF
cdr3_nt: TGTGCCAGCAGCCAGGACAGGGAGGATCAGCCCCAGCATTTT

v_call: TRBV2
j_call: TRBJ2-7
d_call: .
clone_size: .
cdr3_aa: CASSSGRGWQYF
cdr3_nt: TGTGCCAGCAGTTCCGGGAGAGGTTGGCAGTACTTC

v_call: TRBV5-4
j_call: TRBJ1-3
d_call: .
clone_size: .
cdr3_aa: CASSLASGAGGNTIYF
cdr3_nt: TGTGCCAGCAGCTTGGCATCAGGGGCGGGGGGAAACACCATATATTTT